A selection of T cell receptor beta chains follows, all from one sample in a study of cytomegalovirus exposure and HLA in healthy donors. The data were produced by immunoSEQ multiplex PCR, yet TCRdb's version contains in-frame clones alone and is incomplete. The data show tens of thousands of clones, about 90% seen once. The specimen was PBMCs. The receptors were sampled from a woman younger than 35 in good health and CMV-seropositive. CDR3s include the opening cysteine and the closing phenylalanine or tryptophan. A D gene is named only where the DNA matches it firmly. Clone sizes are given selectively: once, few, many, or a class where the clone is expanded.

clone_size,d_call,v_call,j_call,cdr3_nt,cdr3_aa
-,-,TRBV30,TRBJ2-1,TGTGCCTGGAGTGCGGGAGGGGGCATGGGCGATGAGCAGTTCTTC,CAWSAGGGMGDEQFF
-,-,TRBV11-2,TRBJ2-5,TGTGCCAGCAGCTTAGCTCCGGGACTCCTGGAGACCCAGTACTTC,CASSLAPGLLETQYF
-,TRBD1,TRBV5-4,TRBJ2-7,TGTGCCAGCAGCTTGTCGGGACAGACCTACGAGCAGTACTTC,CASSLSGQTYEQYF
-,TRBD1,TRBV5-1,TRBJ2-5,TGCGCCAGCAGCATGGGACAGGGGGCGCGGGAGACCCAGTACTTC,CASSMGQGARETQYF
-,-,TRBV6-6,TRBJ1-5,TGTGCCAGCAGTTACAGTAGATACAATCAGCCCCAGCATTTT,CASSYSRYNQPQHF
-,TRBD1,TRBV7-2,TRBJ1-5,TGTGCCAGCAGCTTGGACAGGGGTAGCAATCAGCCCCAGCATTTT,CASSLDRGSNQPQHF
-,TRBD1,TRBV28,TRBJ2-1,TGTGCCAGCAGTCGAACCACCTGGACAGGCTACAATGAGCAGTTCTTC,CASSRTTWTGYNEQFF
-,-,TRBV6-4,TRBJ2-2,TGTGCCAGCAGCGATCGCCTTAACACGAACACCGGGGAGCTGTTTTTT,CASSDRLNTNTGELFF
few,TRBD1,TRBV7-6,TRBJ1-6,TGTGCCAGCAGCTTATGGACAGGGTCTGGGTCACCCCTCCACTTT,CASSLWTGSGSPLHF
-,-,TRBV9,TRBJ2-1,TGTGCCAGCAGCGTAGGCGTAGAGGGTGAGCAGTTCTTC,CASSVGVEGEQFF
-,-,TRBV7-2,TRBJ1-5,TGTGCCAGCAGCTTAACCCCAGGTAGTCAGCCCCAGCATTTT,CASSLTPGSQPQHF
once,TRBD1,TRBV6-1,TRBJ2-7,TGTGCCAGCAGTGAGAGGACAGGGGGATACGAGCAGTACTTC,CASSERTGGYEQYF
once,-,TRBV4-1,TRBJ2-7,TGCGCCAGCAGCCCGGGGGTCGGGATTTACGAGCAGTACTTC,CASSPGVGIYEQYF
-,TRBD1,TRBV9,TRBJ2-2,TGTGCCAGCAGCGTAATCCGGGACAGGGCGAACACCGGGGAGCTGTTTTTT,CASSVIRDRANTGELFF
few,-,TRBV27,TRBJ1-5,TGTGCCAGCAGTTGGAAGCAGGGTACGGATCAGCCCCAGCATTTT,CASSWKQGTDQPQHF
-,-,TRBV5-6,TRBJ1-2,TGTGCCAGCAGCTTAGTAGGGGACTATGGCTACACCTTC,CASSLVGDYGYTF
-,-,TRBV6-1,TRBJ1-5,TGTGCCAGCAGTGAAGCTGGAGAATATAGCAATCAGCCCCAGCATTTT,CASSEAGEYSNQPQHF
-,TRBD1,TRBV11-2,TRBJ2-2,TGTGCCAGCAGGGGGGTGGGACAGTTAACCGGGGAGCTGTTTTTT,CASRGVGQLTGELFF
-,-,TRBV4-3,TRBJ1-1,TGCGCCAGCAGCCCACACACCCTAACAGGGATCTGGACTGAAGCTTTCTTT,CASSPHTLTGIWTEAFF
-,-,TRBV11-2,TRBJ2-7,TGTGCCAGCAGCCATGGAACGGACTACCCCTACGAGCAGTACTTC,CASSHGTDYPYEQYF
-,-,TRBV11-2,TRBJ2-1,TGTGCCAGCAGCGTGGACTTTAGCTCCTACAATGAGCAGTTCTTC,CASSVDFSSYNEQFF
-,TRBD2,TRBV11-1,TRBJ2-1,TGTGCCAGCAGCTTAGTATCAGCGCGGGAGTTATCCTACAATGAGCAGTTCTTC,CASSLVSARELSYNEQFF
-,-,TRBV4-1,TRBJ1-4,TGCGCCAGCAGGGGCCCGGGACAATCTGAAAAACTGTTTTTT,CASRGPGQSEKLFF